This TCR beta chain was sequenced for a study of blood T cell repertoires in COVID-19. Profiled with immunoSEQ multiplex PCR; TCRdb holds only in-frame clones, not every one. The sample carries roughly 190,000 clones, about four fifths recorded once. CDR3 length: 19 residues. Germline CDR1 is SGHNT and CDR2 is YENEEA. The V end was cut by 1 base, the J end by 3 bases, with 22 bases between. The material sequenced was peripheral blood. The source of this sequence is a woman between 35 and 50 years old with COVID-19, enrolled during active disease. The chain employs TRBV11-3 and TRBJ2-1; D is perhaps TRBD2 (5 bases). The CDR3 loop is CASSLAGQSPGSGYNEQFF. Here the CDR3 DNA reads TGTGCCAGCAGCTTAGCAGGTCAGAGCCCGGGAAGTGGCTACAATGAGCAGTTCTTC.